The clone carrying this T cell receptor beta chain has more than one count but fewer than ten. This sample was included in a study of T-cell memory formation after mild COVID-19. Using its own MiXCR run on the 5' RACE reads, TCRdb lists one record per CDR3 protein. Of about 190,000 distinct CDR3 sequences in the sample, roughly a tenth are singletons; the top ten hold 2.5% to 3.5%. The CDR3 runs 12 residues. V lost 7 bases, J lost 3 bases, and 8 bases lay in between. Germline values: CDR1 SGDLS, CDR2 YYNGEE. This TCR came from a man aged 18 to 29 who had mild COVID-19 (a few samples of this study predate the infection). Cell type and time point are not known. J is TRBJ1-5 and V is TRBV9; D not certain. The specimen was PBMCs or a T cell subset sorted from them (not recorded which). CDR3 nucleotide sequence: TGTGCCAGCGGCGGCAACAATCAGCCCCAGCATTTT. Translating it yields CASGGNNQPQHF.